The TCR beta chain under discussion was sequenced for a study of T-cell memory formation after mild COVID-19. TCRdb called the 5' RACE reads again in MiXCR, with one record for every CDR3 protein. The profile shows about 90,000 distinct CDR3 sequences, around 15% of them singletons. CDR1 MNHEY and CDR2 SVGEGT come from the germline V gene. This CDR3 is built from 12 residues. The ends lost 5 bases at V and 8 bases at J; junction bases unmatched: 4. This clonotype turned up a few times. Antigen unknown. Findings and caveats of the study: Clones contracting day 15 to 85 were balanced CD4/CD8; later expanders leaned CD4+.

The chain uses TRBV6-2 or TRBV6-3 and TRBJ1-2; 8 nucleotides match TRBD1. Sequencing was performed on PBMCs or a T cell subset sorted from them (not recorded which). The sequence derives from a man between 18 and 29 years old who had mild COVID-19 (a few samples of this study predate the infection). Cell type and time point are not known. The CDR3 loop is CASSGQGMGYTF. CDR3 DNA sequence: TGTGCCAGCAGTGGACAGGGAATGGGCTACACCTTC.